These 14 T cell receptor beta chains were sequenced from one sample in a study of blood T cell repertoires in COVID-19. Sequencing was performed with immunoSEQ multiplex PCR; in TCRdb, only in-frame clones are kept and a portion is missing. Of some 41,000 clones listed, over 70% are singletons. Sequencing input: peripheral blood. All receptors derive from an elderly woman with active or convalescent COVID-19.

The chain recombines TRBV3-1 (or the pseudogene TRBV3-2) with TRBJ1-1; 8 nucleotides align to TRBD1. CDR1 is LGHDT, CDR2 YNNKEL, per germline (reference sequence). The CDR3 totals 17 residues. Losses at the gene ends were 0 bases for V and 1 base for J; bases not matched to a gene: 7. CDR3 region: CASSQDPPGTGNTEAFF. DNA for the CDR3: TGTGCCAGCAGCCAAGACCCCCCTGGGACAGGGAACACTGAAGCTTTCTTT.

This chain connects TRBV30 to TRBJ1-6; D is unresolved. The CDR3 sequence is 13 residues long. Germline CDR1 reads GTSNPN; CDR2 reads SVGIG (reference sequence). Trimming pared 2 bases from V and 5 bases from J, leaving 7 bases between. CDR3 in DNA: TGTGCCTGGAGTCCTGCGGATAATTCACCCCTCCACTTT. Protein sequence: CAWSPADNSPLHF.

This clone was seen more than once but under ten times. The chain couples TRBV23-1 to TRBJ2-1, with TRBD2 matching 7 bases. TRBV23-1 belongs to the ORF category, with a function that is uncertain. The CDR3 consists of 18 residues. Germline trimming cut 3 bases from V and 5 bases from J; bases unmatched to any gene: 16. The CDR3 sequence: CASSHVGLTRRANNEQFF. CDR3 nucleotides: TGCGCCAGCAGTCACGTGGGACTAACTCGCCGGGCTAACAATGAGCAGTTCTTC.

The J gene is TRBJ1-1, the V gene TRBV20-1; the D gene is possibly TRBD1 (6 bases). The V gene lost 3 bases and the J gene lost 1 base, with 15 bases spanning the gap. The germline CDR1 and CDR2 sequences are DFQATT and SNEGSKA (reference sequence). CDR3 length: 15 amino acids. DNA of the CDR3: TGCAGTGCTAGTTCGGGGGGCTTGAGGAACACTGAAGCTTTCTTT. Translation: CSASSGGLRNTEAFF.

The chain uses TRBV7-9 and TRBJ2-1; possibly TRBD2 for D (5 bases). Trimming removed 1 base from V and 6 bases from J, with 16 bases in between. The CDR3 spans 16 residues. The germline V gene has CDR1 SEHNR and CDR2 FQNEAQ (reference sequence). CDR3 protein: CASSLETTLPRNEQFF. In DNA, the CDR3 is TGTGCCAGCAGCTTAGAGACTACGCTACCACGCAATGAGCAGTTCTTC.

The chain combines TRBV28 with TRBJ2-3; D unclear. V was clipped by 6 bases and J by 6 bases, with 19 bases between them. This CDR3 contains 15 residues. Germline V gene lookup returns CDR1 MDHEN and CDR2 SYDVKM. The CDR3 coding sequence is TGTGCCAGCAGCCCACTATTGTCCGGCGTGGATACGCAGTATTTT. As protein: CASSPLLSGVDTQYF.

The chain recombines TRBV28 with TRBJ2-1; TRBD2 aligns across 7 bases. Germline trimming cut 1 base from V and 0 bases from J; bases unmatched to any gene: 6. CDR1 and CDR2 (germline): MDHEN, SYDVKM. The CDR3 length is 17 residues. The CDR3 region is CASSLSSGGSSYNEQFF. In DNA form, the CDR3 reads TGTGCCAGCAGTTTATCGTCCGGCGGGAGCTCCTACAATGAGCAGTTCTTC.

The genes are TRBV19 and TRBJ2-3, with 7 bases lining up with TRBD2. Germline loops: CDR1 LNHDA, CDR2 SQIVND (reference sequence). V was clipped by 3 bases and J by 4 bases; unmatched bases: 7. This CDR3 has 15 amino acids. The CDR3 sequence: CASSMVGGPPDTQYF. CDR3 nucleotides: TGTGCCAGTAGTATGGTGGGAGGGCCCCCAGATACGCAGTATTTT.

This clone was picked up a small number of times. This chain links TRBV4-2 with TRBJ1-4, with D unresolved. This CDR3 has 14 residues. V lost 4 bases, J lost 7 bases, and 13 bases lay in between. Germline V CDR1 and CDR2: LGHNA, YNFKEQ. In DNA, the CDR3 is TGTGCCAGCAGCCTAGTAGGAGATGGTGAAAAACTGTTTTTT. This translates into CASSLVGDGEKLFF.

The CDR3: CAISRRDRGTDEQFF. CDR3 coding DNA: TGTGCCATCAGTCGCCGGGACAGGGGGACCGATGAGCAGTTCTTC. The rearrangement links TRBV10-3 to TRBJ2-1; 11 nucleotides agree with TRBD1. The CDR3 covers 15 residues. Germline V gene lookup returns CDR1 ENHRY and CDR2 SYGVKD. The junction had 8 bases not matched to a gene; V was cut back by 5 bases and J by 8 bases.

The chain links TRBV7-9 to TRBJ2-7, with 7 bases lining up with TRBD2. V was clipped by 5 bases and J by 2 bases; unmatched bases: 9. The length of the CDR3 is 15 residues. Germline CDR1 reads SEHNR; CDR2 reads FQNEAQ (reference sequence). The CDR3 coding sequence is TGTGCCAGCAGCCGTAATAGCGGGCGCGCCTACGAGCAGTACTTC. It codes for CASSRNSGRAYEQYF. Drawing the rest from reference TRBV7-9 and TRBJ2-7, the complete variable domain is DTGVSQNPRHKITKRGQNVTFRCDPISEHNRLYWYRQTLGQGPEFLTYFQNEAQLEKSRLLSDRFSAERPKGSFSTLEIQRTEQGDSAMYLCASSRNSGRAYEQYFGPGTRLTVT.

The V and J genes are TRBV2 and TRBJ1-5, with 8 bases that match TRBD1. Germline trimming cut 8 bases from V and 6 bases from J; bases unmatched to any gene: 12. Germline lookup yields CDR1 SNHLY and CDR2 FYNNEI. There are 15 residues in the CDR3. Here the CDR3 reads CASGANGQGSQPQHF. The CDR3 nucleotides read TGTGCCAGCGGGGCGAACGGACAGGGAAGTCAGCCCCAGCATTTT.

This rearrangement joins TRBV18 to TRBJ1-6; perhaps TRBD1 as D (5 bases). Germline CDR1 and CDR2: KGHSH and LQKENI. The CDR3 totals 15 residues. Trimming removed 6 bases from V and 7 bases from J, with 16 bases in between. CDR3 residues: CASSPVSGGNSPLHF. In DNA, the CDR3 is TGTGCCAGCTCGCCAGTATCGGGGGGGAATTCACCCCTCCACTTT.

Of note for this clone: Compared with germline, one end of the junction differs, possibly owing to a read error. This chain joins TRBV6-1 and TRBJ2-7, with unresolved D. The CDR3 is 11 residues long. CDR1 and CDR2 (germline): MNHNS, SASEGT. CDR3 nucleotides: TGTGCCAGCAGTGAGGTCGGCGGCTTGAACTTC. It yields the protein CASSEVGGLNF.